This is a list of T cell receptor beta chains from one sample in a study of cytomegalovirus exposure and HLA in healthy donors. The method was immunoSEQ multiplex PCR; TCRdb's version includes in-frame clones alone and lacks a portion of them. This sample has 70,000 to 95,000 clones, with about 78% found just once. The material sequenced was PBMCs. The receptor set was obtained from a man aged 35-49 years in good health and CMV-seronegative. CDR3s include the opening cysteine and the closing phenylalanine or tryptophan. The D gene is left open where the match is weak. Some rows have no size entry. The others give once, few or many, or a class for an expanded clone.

cdr3_nt: TGTGCCAGCAGTGCCCCCGGGAGTCTCTCTGAAAAACTGTTTTTT
cdr3_aa: CASSAPGSLSEKLFF
v_call: TRBV25-1
j_call: TRBJ1-4
d_call: -
clone_size: -
cdr3_length: 15

cdr3_nt: TGTGCCAGCAGCCCCCGACTAGCGGGAGGGCCTTGGAATGAGCAGTTCTTC
cdr3_aa: CASSPRLAGGPWNEQFF
v_call: TRBV9
j_call: TRBJ2-1
d_call: TRBD2
clone_size: few
cdr3_length: 17

cdr3_nt: TGTGCCAGCTGGACGTTAGGGGTAGGCGAGCAGTACTTC
cdr3_aa: CASWTLGVGEQYF
v_call: TRBV2
j_call: TRBJ2-7
d_call: -
clone_size: -
cdr3_length: 13

cdr3_nt: TGTGCCAGCGAGGGGGAAGCCAAAAACATTCAGTACTTC
cdr3_aa: CASEGEAKNIQYF
v_call: TRBV9
j_call: TRBJ2-4
d_call: -
clone_size: -
cdr3_length: 13

cdr3_nt: TGTGCCAGCAGTGGGGGACTAGATCGCGACGAGCAGTACTTC
cdr3_aa: CASSGGLDRDEQYF
v_call: TRBV28
j_call: TRBJ2-7
d_call: TRBD2
clone_size: -
cdr3_length: 14

cdr3_nt: TGTGCCAGTAGGACAGACTCCTACAATGAGCAGTTCTTC
cdr3_aa: CASRTDSYNEQFF
v_call: TRBV25-1
j_call: TRBJ2-1
d_call: -
clone_size: -
cdr3_length: 13

cdr3_nt: TGTGCCAGTAGTAGACAGGGGCTGGAAGGCTACACCTTC
cdr3_aa: CASSRQGLEGYTF
v_call: TRBV19
j_call: TRBJ1-2
d_call: TRBD1
clone_size: -
cdr3_length: 13

cdr3_nt: TGTGCCAGCTCACCTCGTCTCTTT
cdr3_aa: CASSPRLF
v_call: TRBV18
j_call: TRBJ1-1
d_call: -
clone_size: -
cdr3_length: 8

cdr3_nt: TGTGCCAGCACTCAAAAGGGGGAGACAGGACCTTACAATGAGCAGTTCTTC
cdr3_aa: CASTQKGETGPYNEQFF
v_call: TRBV21-1
j_call: TRBJ2-1
d_call: -
clone_size: -
cdr3_length: 17

cdr3_nt: TGTGCCAGTCAGGGACAGACGAACACCGGGGAGCTGTTTTTT
cdr3_aa: CASQGQTNTGELFF
v_call: TRBV19
j_call: TRBJ2-2
d_call: TRBD1
clone_size: -
cdr3_length: 14

cdr3_nt: TGTGCCAGCAGCGCGGACTGTAATGAGTGTGAGCAGTTCTTC
cdr3_aa: CASSADCNECEQFF
v_call: TRBV7-9
j_call: TRBJ2-1
d_call: -
clone_size: few
cdr3_length: 14

cdr3_nt: TGTGCCAGCAGTGGTGGAGGGACAGTTAAGGAGCAGTACTTC
cdr3_aa: CASSGGGTVKEQYF
v_call: TRBV28
j_call: TRBJ2-7
d_call: -
clone_size: -
cdr3_length: 14

cdr3_nt: TGTGCCAGCAGCCGCCGGTTCTCTGGGGCCAACGTCCTGACTTTC
cdr3_aa: CASSRRFSGANVLTF
v_call: TRBV7-9
j_call: TRBJ2-6
d_call: -
clone_size: few
cdr3_length: 15

cdr3_nt: TGCGCCAGCAGCTTGTTGGACAGGGTAACTGAAGCTTTCTTT
cdr3_aa: CASSLLDRVTEAFF
v_call: TRBV5-1
j_call: TRBJ1-1
d_call: TRBD1
clone_size: -
cdr3_length: 14

cdr3_nt: TGTGCCAGCAGCCCTAGCGGAAGCAACACCGGGGAGCTGTTTTTT
cdr3_aa: CASSPSGSNTGELFF
v_call: TRBV11-3
j_call: TRBJ2-2
d_call: TRBD2
clone_size: -
cdr3_length: 15

cdr3_nt: TGTGCCAGCAGCTTTACAGGGGGCGCGAGGGAGCAGTACTTC
cdr3_aa: CASSFTGGAREQYF
v_call: TRBV7-2
j_call: TRBJ2-7
d_call: TRBD1
clone_size: -
cdr3_length: 14

cdr3_nt: TGTGCCAGCAGTCTACCCGGGACAGGAGGAAACACCATATATTTT
cdr3_aa: CASSLPGTGGNTIYF
v_call: TRBV11-2
j_call: TRBJ1-3
d_call: TRBD1
clone_size: -
cdr3_length: 15

cdr3_nt: TGTGCCAGCCAGACAGGCTACAATGAGCAGTTCTTC
cdr3_aa: CASQTGYNEQFF
v_call: TRBV19
j_call: TRBJ2-1
d_call: -
clone_size: -
cdr3_length: 12

cdr3_nt: TGCGCCAGCAGCCAAGATCACCAGGGGCTAGGAAACACCATATATTTT
cdr3_aa: CASSQDHQGLGNTIYF
v_call: TRBV4-1
j_call: TRBJ1-3
d_call: -
clone_size: -
cdr3_length: 16

cdr3_nt: TGTGCCAGCATAATGGAAGAGGGCACCGGGGAGCTGTTTTTT
cdr3_aa: CASIMEEGTGELFF
v_call: TRBV2
j_call: TRBJ2-2
d_call: -
clone_size: once
cdr3_length: 14

cdr3_nt: TGCGCCAGCAGCTTGGTTTGGAGACAGCGGGGGGATACGCAGTATTTT
cdr3_aa: CASSLVWRQRGDTQYF
v_call: TRBV5-1
j_call: TRBJ2-3
d_call: TRBD2
clone_size: -
cdr3_length: 16

cdr3_nt: TGTGCCAGCAGCAATACAGGGGATACTGAAGCTTTCTTT
cdr3_aa: CASSNTGDTEAFF
v_call: TRBV5-5
j_call: TRBJ1-1
d_call: TRBD1
clone_size: -
cdr3_length: 13

cdr3_nt: TGTGCCAGCAGTTGGGGGCAGGGAGAGTTGTCGGACTTC
cdr3_aa: CASSWGQGELSDF
v_call: TRBV28
j_call: TRBJ2-4
d_call: -
clone_size: few
cdr3_length: 13

cdr3_nt: TGCAGTGCGGTTAGGGACTCTGAAGCTTTCTTT
cdr3_aa: CSAVRDSEAFF
v_call: TRBV20-1
j_call: TRBJ1-1
d_call: -
clone_size: once
cdr3_length: 11

cdr3_nt: TGTGCCAGCAGTTACGGGACAGGGCGCAATGAGCAGTTCTTC
cdr3_aa: CASSYGTGRNEQFF
v_call: TRBV6-5
j_call: TRBJ2-1
d_call: TRBD1
clone_size: -
cdr3_length: 14

cdr3_nt: TGTGCCAGCAGCTTGGGTCTAGCGGGGCAAAGCTCCTACGAGCAGTACTTC
cdr3_aa: CASSLGLAGQSSYEQYF
v_call: TRBV5-6
j_call: TRBJ2-7
d_call: TRBD2
clone_size: once
cdr3_length: 17

cdr3_nt: TGCGCCAGCAGCTTGGAGCCAGGGTCGAGCAATTCACCCCTCCACTTT
cdr3_aa: CASSLEPGSSNSPLHF
v_call: TRBV5-1
j_call: TRBJ1-6
d_call: -
clone_size: -
cdr3_length: 16

cdr3_nt: TGTGCCAGCAGCGAAGGATGGCTGGGCAGAATGGGAAACACCATATATTTT
cdr3_aa: CASSEGWLGRMGNTIYF
v_call: TRBV2
j_call: TRBJ1-3
d_call: -
clone_size: -
cdr3_length: 17

cdr3_nt: TGCAGCTCAGGGGAGAACACAGATACGCAGTATTTT
cdr3_aa: CSSGENTDTQYF
v_call: TRBV29-1
j_call: TRBJ2-3
d_call: -
clone_size: -
cdr3_length: 12

cdr3_nt: TGTGCCATCAGTGCCGGGACTCGATATGGCTACACCTTC
cdr3_aa: CAISAGTRYGYTF
v_call: TRBV10-3
j_call: TRBJ1-2
d_call: -
clone_size: -
cdr3_length: 13

cdr3_nt: TGTGCCAGCAGCCAAAGGGGGAACACCGGGGAGCTGTTTTTT
cdr3_aa: CASSQRGNTGELFF
v_call: TRBV6-1
j_call: TRBJ2-2
d_call: -
clone_size: few
cdr3_length: 14

cdr3_nt: TGCAGCGTTAATGGGGCGAGCACAGATACGCAGTATTTT
cdr3_aa: CSVNGASTDTQYF
v_call: TRBV29-1
j_call: TRBJ2-3
d_call: -
clone_size: -
cdr3_length: 13

cdr3_nt: TGTGCCAGTAGTGAAGGGAGGACAGGCATTAATGAAAAACTGTTTTTT
cdr3_aa: CASSEGRTGINEKLFF
v_call: TRBV19
j_call: TRBJ1-4
d_call: TRBD1
clone_size: -
cdr3_length: 16

cdr3_nt: TGTGCCAGCTCACCACCATCAGGGGGCAATCAGCCCCAGCATTTT
cdr3_aa: CASSPPSGGNQPQHF
v_call: TRBV18
j_call: TRBJ1-5
d_call: -
clone_size: -
cdr3_length: 15

cdr3_nt: TGTGCCAGCAGCTTCTCTAGCGGGAGCGCCTCGTTCACCTACGAGCAGTACTTC
cdr3_aa: CASSFSSGSASFTYEQYF
v_call: TRBV7-6
j_call: TRBJ2-7
d_call: TRBD2
clone_size: -
cdr3_length: 18

cdr3_nt: TGTGCCAGCAGCTTGGAAGGGGAAGGCACTGAAGCTTTCTTT
cdr3_aa: CASSLEGEGTEAFF
v_call: TRBV7-9
j_call: TRBJ1-1
d_call: -
clone_size: -
cdr3_length: 14

cdr3_nt: TGTGCCAGCAGCTTACAGGGGGAGTATCAGCCCCAGCATTTT
cdr3_aa: CASSLQGEYQPQHF
v_call: TRBV7-9
j_call: TRBJ1-5
d_call: TRBD1
clone_size: -
cdr3_length: 14

cdr3_nt: TGTGCCAGCAGCCAAGATCTTAGGGGTCATGAGCAGTTCTTC
cdr3_aa: CASSQDLRGHEQFF
v_call: TRBV4-2
j_call: TRBJ2-1
d_call: -
clone_size: once
cdr3_length: 14

cdr3_nt: TGCGCCAGCAGCTTAAACAGCTACTACGAGCAGTACTTC
cdr3_aa: CASSLNSYYEQYF
v_call: TRBV5-1
j_call: TRBJ2-7
d_call: -
clone_size: -
cdr3_length: 13

cdr3_nt: TGTGCCAGCAGCTTGCGGCGAGATACGCAGTATTTT
cdr3_aa: CASSLRRDTQYF
v_call: TRBV7-2
j_call: TRBJ2-3
d_call: -
clone_size: once
cdr3_length: 12

cdr3_nt: TGTGCCAGCAGCTTAGCCGGGACAGGGGGCTACGAGCAGTACTTC
cdr3_aa: CASSLAGTGGYEQYF
v_call: TRBV7-2
j_call: TRBJ2-7
d_call: TRBD1
clone_size: -
cdr3_length: 15

cdr3_nt: TGTGCCAGCAGCGACGGACAGGGTGGCACTGAAGCTTTCTTT
cdr3_aa: CASSDGQGGTEAFF
v_call: TRBV9
j_call: TRBJ1-1
d_call: TRBD1
clone_size: -
cdr3_length: 14

cdr3_nt: TGTGCCAGTAGTATAGCCGCGAGATCCCAAGAGACCCAGTACTTC
cdr3_aa: CASSIAARSQETQYF
v_call: TRBV19
j_call: TRBJ2-5
d_call: -
clone_size: few
cdr3_length: 15

cdr3_nt: TGTGCCAGTAGTGCCCGAAGAGGCAATGAGCAGTTCTTC
cdr3_aa: CASSARRGNEQFF
v_call: TRBV19
j_call: TRBJ2-1
d_call: -
clone_size: -
cdr3_length: 13

cdr3_nt: TGTGCCACCAGCAGAGATGAGGACTCCCTCGAGCAGTACTTC
cdr3_aa: CATSRDEDSLEQYF
v_call: TRBV15
j_call: TRBJ2-7
d_call: -
clone_size: few
cdr3_length: 14

cdr3_nt: TGTGCCAGCAGTTTTACCCAGGGGTTGGATTCACCCCTCCACTTT
cdr3_aa: CASSFTQGLDSPLHF
v_call: TRBV27
j_call: TRBJ1-6
d_call: -
clone_size: -
cdr3_length: 15

cdr3_nt: TGTGCCAGCGGAGGACTAGCGGGTAGCGTCGAGACCCAGTACTTC
cdr3_aa: CASGGLAGSVETQYF
v_call: TRBV6-1
j_call: TRBJ2-5
d_call: TRBD2
clone_size: -
cdr3_length: 15